These T cell receptor beta chains were read from a single sample in a study of control samples from healthy donors and cancer patients. TCRdb's copy holds only in-frame clones and misses some; the assay was immunoSEQ multiplex PCR. Here the sample spans around 170,000 clones, roughly 89% being singletons. The sequencing input was blood. These receptors all come from a woman in her forties or fifties in good health. CDR3s include the opening cysteine and the closing phenylalanine or tryptophan. Size is stated for part of the rows, as once, few or many counts, or as a class when the clone is expanded.

V | size | CDR3
TRBV29-1 | . | CSVGSDNYGYTF
TRBV5-1 | . | CASSPQANTGELFF
TRBV14 | once | CASSPYGGRTNEKLFF
TRBV19 | . | CASSIGGAQPQHF
TRBV3-1/TRBV3-2 | . | CASRTRGGAEDAEQFF
TRBV6-2/TRBV6-3 | . | CASSYSRDQNEQFF
TRBV28 | . | CASNRGDYGYTF
TRBV19 | . | CASKSGTKNIQYF
TRBV7-9 | . | CASSLVAGRETQYF
TRBV7-2 | . | CASSLRQRLNSPLHF
TRBV11-2 | few | CASSLGGGGSPLHF
TRBV24-1 | . | CATSDPPLDRKQFF
TRBV6-2/TRBV6-3 | few | CASSLLGGDQPQHF
TRBV19 | . | CASSPQRGVSTEAFF
TRBV2 | . | CASSEAGLEGDINEKLFF
TRBV12-3/TRBV12-4 | once | CASRGNTIYF
TRBV7-9 | once | CASSLIYEQYF
TRBV18 | . | CASSLGQGRQETQYF
TRBV7-9 | . | CASSIWLFGQETQYF
TRBV14 | few | CASSPLGPPTGELFF
TRBV2 | few | CASSEAFGQGGRETQYF
TRBV5-1 | . | CASSQTGTGGQPQHF
TRBV7-3 | . | CASSSSSEDTQYF
TRBV6-5 | . | CASSYQAAMNTEAFF
TRBV7-2 | . | CASSQDRGREAFF
TRBV24-1 | . | CATSAGISGNTIYF
TRBV7-9 | . | CASSLPNKQGLYGYTF
TRBV11-2 | . | CASSPAGGGGETQYF
TRBV19 | . | CASSRLAGGSNEQFF
TRBV11-2 | . | CASSQIEGDLGYTF
TRBV6-5 | . | CAGNRAEASPLHF
TRBV10-1 | few | CASSRQGCTDQPQHF
TRBV11-1 | . | CASSLAPPETQYF
TRBV4-1 | few | CASSRWHPSNNEQFF
TRBV27 | . | CASSPLGQSTGDTQYF
TRBV19 | . | CASSIVRRNTGELFF
TRBV19 | . | CASSTPGGEETQYF
TRBV10-1 | . | CASKSLYGYTF
TRBV30 | . | CAWSQGSLATNEKLFF
TRBV19 | . | CASSTGQGLGIDQPQHF
TRBV27 | . | CASNIPGQGSNTQYF
TRBV7-9 | . | CASSPDGTGELFF
TRBV28 | few | CASSFGDRGNQPQHF
TRBV19 | . | CASSTRGGQINFSNQPQHF
TRBV27 | . | CASSPGNEQYF
TRBV6-6 | . | CASSYFRLNSPLHF